Below, 32 T cell receptor beta chains from the same sample are listed, as sequenced in a study of blood T cell repertoires in COVID-19. Generated by immunoSEQ multiplex PCR, the TCRdb table keeps only in-frame clones and is missing some. The table records some 110,000 clones, roughly four fifths of them present only once. The sample consisted of peripheral blood. The receptor set was obtained from a man in his 60s with acute or convalescent COVID-19.

The rearrangement links TRBV3-1 (or the pseudogene TRBV3-2) to TRBJ2-2; tentatively, D is TRBD2 (6 bases). The ends were cut back, 1 base at V and 6 bases at J, with 9 bases in the middle. This CDR3 is built from 14 residues. Germline assignment: CDR1 LGHDT and CDR2 YNNKEL (reference sequence). CDR3 protein: CASSQGRVPGELFF. Written as DNA, the CDR3 is TGTGCCAGCAGCCAAGGGAGGGTTCCCGGGGAGCTGTTTTTT.

The table lists this clone with a few counts. V is TRBV6-5 and J is TRBJ1-5; possible D gene TRBD1, 5 bases. This CDR3 has 14 amino acids. V dropped 7 bases and J dropped 0 bases, with 10 bases sitting between them. In germline, CDR1 is MNHEY, CDR2 SVGAGI. CDR3 bases: TGTGCCAGCACACTACAGGATAGCAATCAGCCCCAGCATTTT. Its translation: CASTLQDSNQPQHF.

V and J are TRBV4-1 and TRBJ2-5; TRBD2 matches at 10 bases. The J segment lost 6 bases and the V segment lost 0 bases, leaving 10 bases of the junction unmatched. The germline V gene encodes CDR1 MGHRA and CDR2 YSYEKL. CDR3 length equals 17 residues. The CDR3 region is CASSQDSSGGALKTQYF. CDR3 DNA: TGCGCCAGCAGCCAAGATTCGAGCGGGGGGGCCTTGAAGACCCAGTACTTC.

V gene TRBV7-9 combines with J gene TRBJ2-7, with 12 bases aligning to TRBD2. J was trimmed by 6 bases and V by 4 bases; bases with no gene match: 10. Germline-derived CDR1 and CDR2 are SEHNR and FQNEAQ (reference sequence). The CDR3 totals 16 residues. The CDR3 DNA follows: TGTGCCAGCAGCTCCCCCGGACTAGCGGGAAGGATCGAGCAGTACTTC. It translates to CASSSPGLAGRIEQYF.

V gene TRBV19 combines with J gene TRBJ1-2, with TRBD1 as a possible D gene (5 bases). Trimming removed 6 bases from V and 8 bases from J, with 10 bases in between. This CDR3 has 11 amino acids. The germline CDR1 and CDR2 sequences are LNHDA and SQIVND (reference sequence). The chain's CDR3 is CASSWRGGYTF. Written as DNA, the CDR3 is TGTGCCAGTAGCTGGAGGGGCGGCTACACCTTC.

The chain uses TRBV23-1 and TRBJ1-2, with 10 nucleotides matching TRBD1. TRBV23-1 is an ORF for which the function is uncertain. This CDR3 has 18 amino acids. V lost 0 bases to trimming and J lost 3 bases; unmatched junction nucleotides: 10. DNA for the CDR3: TGCGCCAGCAGTCAATCGACCGGGACAGGGGAATATTACTATGGCTACACCTTC. It codes for CASSQSTGTGEYYYGYTF.

The chain employs TRBV6-2 or TRBV6-3 and TRBJ1-1; D perhaps matches TRBD1 (6 bases). V lost 5 bases to trimming and J lost 0 bases, with 7 bases between them. CDR1 and CDR2 (germline): MNHEY, SVGEGT. The CDR3 sequence is 13 residues long. The CDR3 DNA follows: TGTGCCAGCAGTCGACAGGTGAACACTGAAGCTTTCTTT. Protein: CASSRQVNTEAFF.

The chain uses TRBV2 and TRBJ2-7; D is perhaps TRBD2 (5 bases). Trimming removed 7 bases from V and 3 bases from J, with 16 bases in between. The CDR3 contains 14 residues. Germline CDR1 reads SNHLY; CDR2 reads FYNNEI. CDR3 sequence: CASTTPDYLYEQYF. The CDR3 DNA follows: TGTGCCAGCACCACCCCCGACTATCTCTACGAGCAGTACTTC.

This clone showed up just a few times. The V gene is TRBV20-1, the J gene TRBJ2-5, with D possibly TRBD1 on 5 matching bases. V lost 3 bases to trimming and J lost 2 bases, with 16 bases between them. Germline V CDR1 and CDR2: DFQATT, SNEGSKA (reference sequence). CDR3 size: 15 residues. The CDR3 reads CSASSTQGYQETQYF. The CDR3 coding sequence is TGCAGTGCTAGTTCGACGCAGGGATATCAAGAGACCCAGTACTTC.

This clone was picked up one time. In nucleotides, the CDR3 is TGCGCCAGCAGCCAAATCACAGGACCCTCTAATCAGCCCCAGCATTTT. This codes for CASSQITGPSNQPQHF. This chain uses TRBV4-1 with TRBJ1-5; D might be TRBD1 (5 bases). The V gene's germline CDR1 is MGHRA and CDR2 YSYEKL. V lost 2 bases and J 4 bases, leaving 15 bases between the germline ends. The CDR3 is made up of 16 amino acids.

The chain joins TRBV18 to TRBJ1-2, with no clear D. The CDR3 totals 14 residues. V gave up 3 bases and J gave up 1 base, with 9 bases separating them. Germline values: CDR1 KGHSH, CDR2 LQKENI. The CDR3 loop is CASSPLTRNYGYTF. DNA of the CDR3: TGTGCCAGCTCACCCCTGACACGTAACTATGGCTACACCTTC.

The chain uses TRBV7-6 and TRBJ1-1, with TRBD1 matching 9 bases. Germline V gene data show CDR1 as SGHVS and CDR2 as FNYEAQ. The length of the CDR3 is 17 residues. V dropped 2 bases and J dropped 4; count of bases not matched to a gene: 11. The DNA of the CDR3 is TGTGCCAGCAGCTTAAAGGCGGGACAGGGTTGGGTCACTGAAGCTTTCTTT. This sequence encodes CASSLKAGQGWVTEAFF.

V usage is TRBV12-3 or TRBV12-4 and J usage is TRBJ2-7; D might be TRBD2 (6 bases). There are 12 residues in the CDR3. V lost 3 bases and J lost 9, with 12 bases in between. CDR3 region: CASSFEGLGQYF. In nucleotides, the CDR3 is TGTGCCAGCAGTTTTGAGGGACTTGGGCAGTACTTC.

The rearrangement joins TRBV7-6 to TRBJ2-7; 9 nucleotides agree with TRBD2. The length of the CDR3 is 15 residues. The V gene end was trimmed by 2 bases and the J gene end by 2 bases; junction bases not matched to a gene: 4. The germline V gene has CDR1 SGHVS and CDR2 FNYEAQ. Here the CDR3 reads CASSLSAGGTYEQYF. Here the CDR3 DNA reads TGTGCCAGCAGCTTAAGCGCGGGAGGGACCTACGAGCAGTACTTC.

This clone is a singleton in its sample. The chain recombines TRBV7-2 with TRBJ2-5; perhaps TRBD2 as D (5 bases). The germline gives CDR1 SGHTA, CDR2 FQGNSA. The CDR3 has 13 residues. The V gene lost 2 bases and the J gene lost 4 bases, with 8 bases spanning the gap. The chain's CDR3 is CASSLRRRETQYF. CDR3 DNA sequence: TGTGCCAGCAGCTTACGGAGGAGAGAGACCCAGTACTTC.

This rearrangement joins TRBV4-1 to TRBJ2-1; tentative D call: TRBD1 (6 bases). The ends were cut back, 3 bases at V and 5 bases at J, with 14 bases in the middle. Germline V gene lookup returns CDR1 MGHRA and CDR2 YSYEKL. The length of the CDR3 is 15 residues. CDR3: CASSHPSTGNNEQFF. The CDR3 DNA reads as TGCGCCAGCAGCCACCCGTCTACAGGGAACAATGAGCAGTTCTTC.

The rearrangement joins TRBV6-2 or TRBV6-3 to TRBJ2-1, with 9 positions matching TRBD1. Per germline, CDR1 MNHEY and CDR2 SVGEGT. This CDR3 is 19 amino acids long. With 5 bases clipped from V and 7 bases from J, the junction kept 21 bases outside the gene matches. This CDR3 reads CASSTRIDRGKYRANEQFF. The CDR3 coding sequence is TGTGCCAGCAGTACCCGTATCGACAGGGGGAAATATAGGGCGAATGAGCAGTTCTTC.

The genes are TRBV18 and TRBJ1-1; maybe TRBD1 (5 bases). The germline V gene has CDR1 KGHSH and CDR2 LQKENI. The CDR3 runs 18 residues. V shed 2 bases and J shed 0 bases, with 19 bases lying between them. The CDR3 DNA is TGTGCCAGCTCACCAGATAGCCAGGGTCAGGGCATGAACACTGAAGCTTTCTTT. This encodes CASSPDSQGQGMNTEAFF.

V gene TRBV2 combines with J gene TRBJ2-1; 10 bases line up with TRBD2. The CDR3 has 11 residues. Germline CDR1 is SNHLY and CDR2 is FYNNEI. CDR3 bases: TGTGCGGGACTAGCGTCCAATGAGCAGTTCTTC. Translating gives CAGLASNEQFF.

The chain recombines TRBV7-9 with TRBJ1-3; TRBD1 matches 9 bases. The CDR3 covers 15 residues. CDR1 and CDR2 from the germline V gene are SEHNR and FQNEAQ (reference sequence). After removal of 4 bases from V and 7 bases from J, the junction contained 8 bases not matched to a gene. CDR3 residues: CASSYNGQGRNTIYF. DNA of the CDR3: TGTGCCAGCAGCTACAATGGACAGGGGAGGAACACCATATATTTT.

The chain combines TRBV19 with TRBJ2-7; 7 nucleotides line up with TRBD1. CDR1 LNHDA and CDR2 SQIVND come from the germline V gene (reference sequence). This CDR3 spans 14 amino acids. The J segment lost 9 bases and the V segment lost 5 bases, leaving 13 bases of the junction unmatched. CDR3 protein: CASSPGQEQFRQYF. The CDR3 nucleotides read TGTGCCAGTAGTCCTGGACAGGAACAGTTTCGGCAGTACTTC.

This clone has more than one count but fewer than ten. DNA for the CDR3: TGTGCCAGCAGCTTAGTCCAGGGCCAAGAGACCCAGTACTTC. Protein sequence: CASSLVQGQETQYF. V gene TRBV11-3 combines with J gene TRBJ2-5; weak D call: TRBD1 (5 bases). From germline, CDR1 is SGHNT and CDR2 YENEEA. The CDR3 covers 14 residues. The V end lost 1 base, the J end lost 1 base, and 7 bases lay between the germline ends.

The chain combines TRBV15 with TRBJ2-5; 10 bases line up with TRBD2. The length of the CDR3 is 16 residues. Trimming removed 0 bases from V and 5 bases from J; junction bases left unmatched: 6. CDR1 LNHNV and CDR2 YYDKDF come from the germline V gene (reference sequence). Here the CDR3 reads CATSRESGRAGETQYF. DNA of the CDR3: TGTGCCACCAGCAGAGAAAGCGGGAGGGCCGGTGAGACCCAGTACTTC. Drawing the rest from reference TRBV15 and TRBJ2-5, the complete variable domain is DAMVIQNPRYQVTQFGKPVTLSCSQTLNHNVMYWYQQKSSQAPKLLFHYYDKDFNNEADTPDNFQSRRPNTSFCFLDIRSPGLGDTAMYLCATSRESGRAGETQYFGPGTRLLVL.

The chain is built from TRBV6-5 and TRBJ1-1; D is perhaps TRBD1 (5 bases). Germline V gives CDR1 MNHEY, CDR2 SVGAGI. With 1 base removed from V and 1 base from J, the gap between germline ends came to 13 bases. The CDR3 runs 16 residues. Here the CDR3 DNA reads TGTGCCAGCAGTTACTTGCGGGGCGGGGGGAACACTGAAGCTTTCTTT. It is translated as CASSYLRGGGNTEAFF.

J is TRBJ2-1 and V is TRBV7-9; the match to TRBD2 covers 7 bases. From germline, CDR1 is SEHNR and CDR2 FQNEAQ (reference sequence). CDR3 length: 14 amino acids. The V and J ends lost 3 bases and 5 bases, in that order; junction bases with no gene match: 4. The CDR3 spells CASSFLAVDNEQFF. DNA of the CDR3: TGTGCCAGCAGCTTCCTAGCGGTGGACAATGAGCAGTTCTTC.

The chain recombines TRBV18 with TRBJ2-7, with D tentatively TRBD2 (5 bases). Germline V lookup: CDR1 KGHSH, CDR2 LQKENI. Trimming left V 3 bases short and J 3 bases short, with 12 bases between. The CDR3 is 14 amino acids. CDR3 sequence: CASSPGVTSYEQYF. DNA for the CDR3: TGTGCCAGCTCACCCGGGGTCACGAGCTACGAGCAGTACTTC.

In DNA, the CDR3 is TGTGCCAGCAGCTTAGCCCTAGCGGGGTCGAGTAATGAGCAGTTCTTC. This gives the protein CASSLALAGSSNEQFF. The chain carries TRBV11-3 and TRBJ2-1, with 9 bases matching TRBD2. Germline lookup yields CDR1 SGHNT and CDR2 YENEEA. The junction had 8 bases not matched to a gene; V was cut back by 1 base and J by 7 bases. The CDR3 contains 16 residues.

The chain employs TRBV28 and TRBJ1-4; 7 bases align to TRBD1. Trimming removed 5 bases from V and 5 bases from J; junction bases left unmatched: 8. CDR1 MDHEN and CDR2 SYDVKM come from the germline V gene. CDR3 length equals 15 residues. The CDR3: CASSTIGQENEKLFF. Here the CDR3 DNA reads TGTGCCAGCAGTACTATAGGACAGGAAAATGAAAAACTGTTTTTT.

This chain uses TRBV7-3 with TRBJ1-1; D gene uncertain. Germline V CDR1 and CDR2: SGHTA, FQGTGA. The V end was cut by 1 base, the J end by 3 bases, with 9 bases between. CDR3 length: 14 residues. CDR3 protein: CASSLSRGYTEAFF. The CDR3 DNA reads as TGTGCCAGCAGCTTAAGTCGGGGTTACACTGAAGCTTTCTTT.

This chain uses TRBV5-5 with TRBJ2-7; 8 bases fit TRBD1. The CDR3 totals 15 residues. Germline CDR1 reads SGHKS; CDR2 reads YYEKEE (reference sequence). J gave up 4 bases and V 4 bases, and 10 bases lay outside the gene matches. The CDR3 nucleotides are TGTGCCAGCAGCCCTTTGTGGACAGGGATGTACGAGCAGTACTTC. Translated: CASSPLWTGMYEQYF.

The chain couples TRBV6-5 to TRBJ1-5, with 10 bases lining up with TRBD1. V dropped 5 bases and J dropped 4; count of bases not matched to a gene: 5. CDR3 size: 15 residues. The germline CDR1 and CDR2 sequences are MNHEY and SVGAGI. CDR3 DNA sequence: TGTGCCAGCAGTCGGGACAGGGGTTGGAATCAGCCCCAGCATTTT. This sequence encodes CASSRDRGWNQPQHF.

This sequence joins TRBV13 and TRBJ2-7; 10 positions match TRBD2. V was pared by 5 bases and J by 6 bases, with 10 bases of the junction left unmatched. This CDR3 has 15 amino acids. From germline, CDR1 is PRHDT and CDR2 FYEKMQ (reference sequence). As DNA, the CDR3 is TGTGCCAGCAGCCGCCTAGCGGGAGCCTCCCTCGAGCAGTACTTC. Amino acids: CASSRLAGASLEQYF.